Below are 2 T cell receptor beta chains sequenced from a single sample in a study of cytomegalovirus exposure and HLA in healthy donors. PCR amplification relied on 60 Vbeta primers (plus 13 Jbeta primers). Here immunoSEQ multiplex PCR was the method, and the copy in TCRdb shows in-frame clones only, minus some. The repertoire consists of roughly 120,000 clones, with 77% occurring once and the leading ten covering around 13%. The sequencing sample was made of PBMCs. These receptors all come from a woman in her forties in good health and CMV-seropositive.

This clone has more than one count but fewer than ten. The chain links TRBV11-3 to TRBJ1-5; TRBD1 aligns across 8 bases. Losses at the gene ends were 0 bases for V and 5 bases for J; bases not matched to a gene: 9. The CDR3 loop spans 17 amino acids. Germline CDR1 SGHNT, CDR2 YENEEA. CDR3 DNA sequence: TGTGCCAGCAGCTTAGATCCCCCGGGACAGGACGATCAGCCCCAGCATTTT. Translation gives CASSLDPPGQDDQPQHF.

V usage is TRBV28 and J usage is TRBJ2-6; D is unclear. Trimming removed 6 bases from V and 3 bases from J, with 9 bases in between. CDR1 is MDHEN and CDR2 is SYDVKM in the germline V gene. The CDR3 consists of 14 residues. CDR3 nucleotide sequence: TGTGCCAGCAGCCGCCCCGGTGGGGCCAACGTCCTGACTTTC. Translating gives CASSRPGGANVLTF.